What follows are 32 T cell receptor beta chains derived from one specimen sequenced in a study of T cell changes during pregnancy in multiple sclerosis. The method was immunoSEQ multiplex PCR; TCRdb's version includes in-frame clones alone and lacks a portion of them. The data show 48,000 or so clones, about 94% seen once. The sample in question was CD4+ T cells from peripheral blood mononuclear cells, obtained in the first trimester of pregnancy. The receptors shown here come from a female donor with multiple sclerosis, enrolled in a pregnancy study.

The rearrangement links TRBV30 to TRBJ2-2; 7 nucleotides align to TRBD1. Trimming cost V 3 bases and J 10 bases; bases outside gene matches: 11. Germline V lookup: CDR1 GTSNPN, CDR2 SVGIG (reference sequence). This CDR3 has 14 amino acids. The CDR3 is CAWSYNRGSEELFF. CDR3 DNA: TGTGCCTGGAGCTATAACAGGGGCTCCGAGGAGCTGTTTTTT.

The rearrangement joins TRBV18 to TRBJ1-2, with 12 bases lining up with TRBD1. Germline V lookup: CDR1 KGHSH, CDR2 LQKENI. CDR3 size: 14 residues. V shed 2 bases, J shed 8 bases, and the junction held 3 bases outside the gene matches. CDR3 in amino acids: CASSPTGQGAGYTF. The CDR3 DNA sequence: TGTGCCAGCTCACCAACGGGACAGGGGGCCGGCTACACCTTC.

The J gene is TRBJ2-1, the V gene TRBV5-1, with 15 positions matching TRBD2. Germline V CDR1 and CDR2: SGHRS, YFSETQ. The V and J ends lost 7 bases and 0 bases, in that order; junction bases with no gene match: 11. This CDR3 has 19 residues. The DNA of the CDR3 is TGCGCCAGCTCCGGCCCGGGACTAGCGGGGGGAAGCTCCTACAATGAGCAGTTCTTC. The encoded protein is CASSGPGLAGGSSYNEQFF.

The chain has TRBV27 and TRBJ1-4; 8 bases agree with TRBD1. V was clipped by 6 bases and J by 1 base; unmatched bases: 4. The length of the CDR3 is 15 residues. The germline gives CDR1 MNHEY, CDR2 SMNVEV (reference sequence). This chain's CDR3 is CASRETGGTNEKLFF. For the CDR3, the DNA is TGTGCCAGCAGGGAAACAGGGGGAACTAATGAAAAACTGTTTTTT.

The chain is built from TRBV25-1 and TRBJ2-7, with TRBD2 matching over 7 bases. J was trimmed by 0 bases and V by 0 bases; bases with no gene match: 11. The germline V gene encodes CDR1 MGHDK and CDR2 SYGVNS. There are 18 residues in the CDR3. The CDR3 DNA sequence: TGTGCCAGCAGTGAATATGAGTTTATGGCGGGGGACTCCTACGAGCAGTACTTC. It translates to CASSEYEFMAGDSYEQYF.

V gene TRBV4-2 combines with J gene TRBJ2-2; 10 positions match TRBD2. The CDR3 has 19 amino acids. CDR1 is LGHNA, CDR2 YNFKEQ, per germline. V trimming: 0 bases; J trimming: 4 bases; junction bases outside the gene matches: 11. The CDR3 reads CASSQDTKGLAGVTGELFF. The CDR3 DNA is TGTGCCAGCAGCCAAGATACGAAGGGGCTAGCGGGGGTCACCGGGGAGCTGTTTTTT.

This clone was detected only a few times. The V gene is TRBV19, the J gene TRBJ2-5; TRBD2 matches 12 bases. The CDR3 is made up of 16 amino acids. The germline CDR1 and CDR2 sequences are LNHDA and SQIVND (reference sequence). J lost 0 bases, V lost 4 bases, and 3 bases had no gene match. The CDR3 DNA reads TGTGCCAGTAGTACCAGACTAGCGGGGGACCAAGAGACCCAGTACTTC. Encoded protein: CASSTRLAGDQETQYF.

V gene TRBV7-9 combines with J gene TRBJ2-6; D call uncertain. The germline CDR1 and CDR2 sequences are SEHNR and FQNEAQ (reference sequence). CDR3 length equals 16 residues. CDR3 nucleotides: TGTGCTGTAGCCGGCTCAATAAGCTCTGGGGCCAACGTCCTGACTTTC. It is translated as CAVAGSISSGANVLTF.

This chain links TRBV19 with TRBJ2-4, with 10 bases identical to TRBD2. Germline CDR1 is LNHDA and CDR2 is SQIVND (reference sequence). Trimming took 3 bases from V and 0 from J; bases not matched to a gene: 11. This CDR3 has 19 amino acids. The CDR3 region is CASSIWGSGGFIAKNIQYF. CDR3 nucleotide sequence: TGTGCCAGTAGTATTTGGGGTAGCGGGGGGTTTATAGCCAAAAACATTCAGTACTTC.

The chain is built from TRBV19 and TRBJ2-5, with D perhaps TRBD1 (7 bases). The CDR3 runs 15 residues. CDR1 is LNHDA and CDR2 is SQIVND in the germline V gene (reference sequence). The V and J ends lost 6 bases and 2 bases respectively, with 16 bases between them. The CDR3 spells CASRPGDSLQETQYF. As DNA, the CDR3 is TGTGCCAGTAGACCGGGGGACAGTCTACAAGAGACCCAGTACTTC.

This rearrangement joins TRBV11-1 to TRBJ2-7; 9 bases are a match to TRBD2. Germline lookup yields CDR1 SGHAT and CDR2 FQDESV (reference sequence). The CDR3 is 16 residues long. The trim removed 4 bases at V and 3 bases at J, leaving 10 bases unmatched. CDR3 loop: CASSYLTSGSDYEQYF. The CDR3, as DNA: TGTGCCAGCAGCTACCTTACTAGCGGGTCCGACTACGAGCAGTACTTC.

V and J are TRBV4-1 and TRBJ2-1, with TRBD2 as a possible D gene (6 bases). V was shortened by 0 bases and J by 8 bases, with 11 bases between the two germline ends. The length of the CDR3 is 14 residues. Germline V gives CDR1 MGHRA, CDR2 YSYEKL. CDR3 residues: CASSQETSFDEQFF. The CDR3 DNA reads as TGCGCCAGCAGCCAAGAGACTAGTTTCGATGAGCAGTTCTTC.

This clone was seen a handful of times. This chain's CDR3 is CASSEELGRTGNQPQHF. The CDR3 DNA follows: TGTGCCAGCAGTGAAGAGTTGGGGCGCACAGGCAATCAGCCCCAGCATTTT. The J gene is TRBJ1-5, the V gene TRBV6-1, with D possibly matching TRBD1 (5 bases). Germline V lookup: CDR1 MNHNS, CDR2 SASEGT. The CDR3 sequence is 17 residues long. Trimming cost V 1 base and J 2 bases, with 15 bases left between them.

The chain has TRBV10-3 and TRBJ1-2; TRBD1 is a possible D gene (5 bases). V shed 6 bases and J shed 0 bases, with 11 bases lying between them. The CDR3 runs to 14 residues. The germline CDR1 and CDR2 sequences are ENHRY and SYGVKD. CDR3 in DNA: TGTGCCATCAGCTTGACAGATACTAACTATGGCTACACCTTC. Protein product: CAISLTDTNYGYTF.

The chain carries TRBV6-5 and TRBJ2-7, with 7 bases lining up with TRBD2. J gave up 6 bases and V 8 bases, and 7 bases lay outside the gene matches. Germline loops: CDR1 MNHEY, CDR2 SVGAGI. CDR3 length: 12 amino acids. The CDR3 loop is CASARGVGEQYF. In nucleotides, the CDR3 is TGTGCCAGCGCCCGGGGGGTAGGCGAGCAGTACTTC.

The rearrangement joins TRBV6-1 to TRBJ1-1, with 9 bases identical to TRBD1. This CDR3 contains 14 residues. Germline V CDR1 and CDR2: MNHNS, SASEGT. Trimming removed 10 bases from V and 3 bases from J; junction bases left unmatched: 9. Here the CDR3 reads CATRGQGGDTEAFF. For the CDR3, the DNA is TGTGCCACCAGGGGACAGGGAGGAGACACTGAAGCTTTCTTT.

V is TRBV29-1 and J is TRBJ1-2; 7 bases agree with TRBD1. The CDR3 has 16 residues. J lost 10 bases, V lost 4 bases, and 21 bases had no gene match. Per the germline V gene, CDR1 is SQVTM and CDR2 is ANQGSEA. CDR3 region: CSVALFLGTVRYIYTF. CDR3 in DNA: TGCAGCGTTGCATTATTCCTCGGGACAGTCCGGTATATCTACACCTTC.

This clone was detected once. The chain combines TRBV5-4 with TRBJ2-1, with no clear D. Between the trimmed V and J ends, which lost 4 bases and 5 bases, there was a span of 7 bases. CDR3 size: 12 residues. From germline, CDR1 is SGHNT and CDR2 YYREEE (reference sequence). The CDR3 coding sequence is TGTGCCAGCAGCCCCGAGCACAATGAGCAGTTCTTC. Protein sequence: CASSPEHNEQFF. The entire variable domain, with the rest obtained from reference TRBV5-4 and TRBJ2-1, is as follows: ETGVTQSPTHLIKTRGQQVTLRCSSQSGHNTVSWYQQALGQGPQFIFQYYREEENGRGNFPPRFSGLQFPNYSSELNVNALELDDSALYLCASSPEHNEQFFGPGTRLTVL.

This chain joins TRBV5-1 and TRBJ1-1; 7 nucleotides align to TRBD1. J gave up 4 bases and V 0 bases, and 12 bases lay outside the gene matches. The CDR3 covers 17 residues. CDR1 and CDR2 (germline): SGHRS, YFSETQ. This chain's CDR3 is CASSLGLTGRIFTEAFF. The CDR3 DNA reads TGCGCCAGCAGCTTGGGTCTGACAGGGAGGATTTTCACTGAAGCTTTCTTT. The full variable domain, its missing parts supplied by reference TRBV5-1 and TRBJ1-1, is KAGVTQTPRYLIKTRGQQVTLSCSPISGHRSVSWYQQTPGQGLQFLFEYFSETQRNKGNFPGRFSGRQFSNSRSEMNVSTLELGDSALYLCASSLGLTGRIFTEAFFGQGTRLTVV.

The chain has TRBV18 and TRBJ1-2; 9 bases agree with TRBD1. The CDR3 runs to 14 residues. Germline V gene lookup returns CDR1 KGHSH and CDR2 LQKENI. V gave up 8 bases and J gave up 6 bases; unmatched junction bases: 10. The CDR3 DNA reads TGTGCCAGCGATCCGGGACAGGGAACTAATGGCTACACCTTC. Protein product: CASDPGQGTNGYTF.

This clone was recorded only once. The chain couples TRBV5-4 to TRBJ2-5, with 12 bases identical to TRBD2. V dropped 0 bases and J dropped 4; count of bases not matched to a gene: 7. Germline CDR1 and CDR2: SGHNT and YYREEE (reference sequence). This CDR3 comprises 17 residues. The CDR3 sequence: CASSLGASGGAGETQYF. The CDR3 region has the DNA TGTGCCAGCAGCTTGGGAGCTAGCGGGGGGGCCGGAGAGACCCAGTACTTC.

This clone was recorded once. The rearrangement uses TRBV10-3 and TRBJ2-4, with D unresolved. The CDR3 has 16 amino acids. Germline V gives CDR1 ENHRY, CDR2 SYGVKD. Trimming removed 0 bases at V and 0 bases at J, with 9 bases between. In DNA form, the CDR3 reads TGTGCCATCAGTGAGTCTAGAGGCCTAGCCAAAAACATTCAGTACTTC. Its translation: CAISESRGLAKNIQYF.

V usage is TRBV5-4 and J usage is TRBJ2-5; TRBD1 aligns across 7 bases. This CDR3 is 15 amino acids long. Losses at the gene ends were 4 bases for V and 5 bases for J; bases not matched to a gene: 11. Germline CDR1 SGHNT, CDR2 YYREEE (reference sequence). The CDR3 reads CASSLLRDRGETQYF. CDR3 coding DNA: TGTGCCAGCAGCCTACTCCGGGACAGAGGGGAGACCCAGTACTTC.

This sequence joins TRBV10-2 and TRBJ2-7; 8 bases match TRBD1. After removal of 7 bases from V and 0 bases from J, the junction contained 11 bases not matched to a gene. From germline, CDR1 is WSHSY and CDR2 SAAADI. CDR3 length equals 16 residues. The DNA for the CDR3 is TGCGCCAGCACCGGCGACAGGGGCGAGAGCTCCTACGAGCAGTACTTC. Translation gives CASTGDRGESSYEQYF.

The chain links TRBV20-1 to TRBJ2-7; unclear D gene. The germline V and J ends were trimmed by 6 bases and 4 bases, with 10 bases remaining between them. CDR3 length: 11 amino acids. The germline V gene encodes CDR1 DFQATT and CDR2 SNEGSKA (reference sequence). The CDR3 DNA reads TGCAGTGCGCCGGGTGGGTACGAGCAGTACTTC. Protein sequence: CSAPGGYEQYF.

V usage is TRBV5-5 and J usage is TRBJ2-5; 11 bases match TRBD2. CDR1 SGHKS and CDR2 YYEKEE come from the germline V gene (reference sequence). The ends lost 0 bases at V and 5 bases at J; junction bases unmatched: 6. The CDR3 length is 16 residues. The CDR3 nucleotides are TGTGCCAGCAGCTTGGTGCTAGCGGGGGGTCGGGAGACCCAGTACTTC. As protein: CASSLVLAGGRETQYF.

The gene calls are TRBV5-1 and TRBJ2-5; TRBD1 agrees at 9 bases. Per the germline V gene, CDR1 is SGHRS and CDR2 is YFSETQ. CDR3 size: 16 residues. The junction had 13 bases not matched to a gene; V was cut back by 5 bases and J by 5 bases. This chain's CDR3 is CASRGPTGQGFETQYF. CDR3 bases: TGCGCCAGCAGGGGGCCCACAGGACAGGGGTTTGAGACCCAGTACTTC.

This chain uses TRBV6-5 with TRBJ2-7; D is undetermined. V was cut by 5 bases and J by 1 base, with 9 bases left in between. Per germline, CDR1 MNHEY and CDR2 SVGAGI. The CDR3 contains 13 residues. In DNA form, the CDR3 reads TGTGCCAGCAGTCCTCTCTCGTCCTACGAGCAGTACTTC. Its protein is CASSPLSSYEQYF.

The chain joins TRBV6-5 to TRBJ2-3; 11 bases align to TRBD1. J was trimmed by 6 bases and V by 6 bases; bases with no gene match: 5. This CDR3 comprises 14 residues. Germline V lookup: CDR1 MNHEY, CDR2 SVGAGI. The CDR3 loop is CASRGTGGSDTQYF. The DNA for the CDR3 is TGTGCCAGCAGAGGGACAGGGGGTTCGGATACGCAGTATTTT.

The V gene is TRBV19, the J gene TRBJ1-2; TRBD1 is a possible D gene (5 bases). The CDR3 totals 14 residues. CDR1 and CDR2 from the germline V gene are LNHDA and SQIVND (reference sequence). Trimming pared 7 bases from V and 4 bases from J, leaving 16 bases between. CDR3 sequence (DNA): TGTGCCAGTAACCAAGAAGGGGAGGGCTATGGCTACACCTTC. Protein: CASNQEGEGYGYTF.

CDR3 sequence: CASSHLAGEEFF. CDR3 bases: TGTGCCAGCAGTCACCTAGCGGGGGAAGAGTTCTTC. This chain joins TRBV27 and TRBJ2-1, with 10 bases aligning to TRBD2. The CDR3 is 12 amino acids. Germline CDR1 reads MNHEY; CDR2 reads SMNVEV (reference sequence). V dropped 5 bases and J dropped 14; count of bases not matched to a gene: 6.

The chain links TRBV18 to TRBJ2-4; 7 bases map to TRBD1. Germline V gene sequence: CDR1 KGHSH, CDR2 LQKENI. This CDR3 region has 15 residues. V lost 3 bases and J lost 5; bases outside the gene matches: 7. The CDR3 spells CASSPGAGGENIQYF. Here the CDR3 DNA reads TGTGCCAGCTCACCGGGGGCAGGGGGAGAAAACATTCAGTACTTC.